This TCR beta chain was captured by sequencing in a study of beta chain features in type 1 diabetes. There are 15 residues in the CDR3. V shed 4 bases and J 5 bases; nucleotides not matched to a gene: 6. Germline loops: CDR1 SGHNT, CDR2 YYREEE (reference sequence). Findings of the study overall: Across all four CD4+ subsets, people with type 1 diabetes showed modestly shorter TCRB CDR3s.

Comments on this clone: Its antigen is as yet unknown.

Markers CD45RO/CCR7/CD25/CD127/CD95/CD27 served to sort CD4+ naive, central memory, regulatory and stem cell-like memory cells. The investigators reverse transcribed all of the isolated RNA, so they sequenced expressed TCRB transcripts. Survey-depth immunoSEQ sequencing was used for stem cell-like memory T cells. Clones were sequenced by immunoSEQ multiplex PCR, and TCRdb holds only the in-frame ones, with some missing. The sample records tens of thousands of clones, roughly 56% being singletons. The sample consisted of stem cell memory CD4+ T cells from blood. This clonotype was obtained from a man between 18 and 29 years old with type 1 diabetes. The chain has TRBV5-4 and TRBJ2-1; 10 nucleotides match TRBD2. CDR3 DNA sequence: TGTGCCAGCAGCATTGGAGGACTAGCGGACAATGAGCAGTTCTTC. Its translation is CASSIGGLADNEQFF.